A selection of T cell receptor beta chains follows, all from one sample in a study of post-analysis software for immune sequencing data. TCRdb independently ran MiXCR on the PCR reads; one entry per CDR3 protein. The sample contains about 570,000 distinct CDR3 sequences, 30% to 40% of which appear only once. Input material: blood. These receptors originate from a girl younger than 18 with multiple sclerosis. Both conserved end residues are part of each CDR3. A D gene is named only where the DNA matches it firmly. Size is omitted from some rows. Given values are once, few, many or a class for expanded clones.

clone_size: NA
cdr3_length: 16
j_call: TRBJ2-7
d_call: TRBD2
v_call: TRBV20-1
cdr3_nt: TGCAGTGCTAGGGCCCCTAGCGGGGGGATTTCCTACGAGCAGTACTTC
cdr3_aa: CSARAPSGGISYEQYF

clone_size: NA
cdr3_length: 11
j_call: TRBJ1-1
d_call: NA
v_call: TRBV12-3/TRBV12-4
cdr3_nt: TGTGCCAGCAGTCCGCTTAGGGAGGCTTTCTTT
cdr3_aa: CASSPLREAFF

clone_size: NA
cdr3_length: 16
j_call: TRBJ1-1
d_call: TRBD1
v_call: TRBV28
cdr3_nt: TGTGCCAGCAGTTTGGGACAGGGGCGTGGGGGCACTGAAGCTTTCTTT
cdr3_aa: CASSLGQGRGGTEAFF

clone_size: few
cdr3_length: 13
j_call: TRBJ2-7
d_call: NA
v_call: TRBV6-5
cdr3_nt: TGTGCTTGTGCGACCCCTGACACCTACGAGCAGTACTTC
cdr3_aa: CACATPDTYEQYF

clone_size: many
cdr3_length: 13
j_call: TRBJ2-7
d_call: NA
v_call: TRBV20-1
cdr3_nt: TGCAGTGCAAACGGGGGAAGCTCCTACGAGCAGTACTTC
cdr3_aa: CSANGGSSYEQYF

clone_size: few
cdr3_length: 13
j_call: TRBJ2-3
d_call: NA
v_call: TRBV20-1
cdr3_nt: TGCAGTGCTAGAGATCTGCTCGCAGATACGCAGTATTTT
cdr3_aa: CSARDLLADTQYF

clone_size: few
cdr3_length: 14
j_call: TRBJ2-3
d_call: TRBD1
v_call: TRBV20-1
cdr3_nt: TGCAGTGCTCGTTCGGGACAGTGGGTGGATACGCAGTATTTT
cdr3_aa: CSARSGQWVDTQYF

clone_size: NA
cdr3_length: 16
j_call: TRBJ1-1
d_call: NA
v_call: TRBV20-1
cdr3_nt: TGCAGTGCCCGGGACCTCCCGGGACGGCTTAACACTGAAGCTTTCTTT
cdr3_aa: CSARDLPGRLNTEAFF

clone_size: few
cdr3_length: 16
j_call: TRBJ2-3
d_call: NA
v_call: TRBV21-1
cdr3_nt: TGTGCCAGCAGCAGGGATAGCGGGGGGGTCAAAGATACGCGGTATTTT
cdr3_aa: CASSRDSGGVKDTRYF

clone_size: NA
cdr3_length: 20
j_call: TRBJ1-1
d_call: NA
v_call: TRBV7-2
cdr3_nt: TGTGCCAGCAGCTTAAGCCCCGGGCCGGGGATGGGGGCAAAAAACACTGAAGCTTTCTTT
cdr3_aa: CASSLSPGPGMGAKNTEAFF

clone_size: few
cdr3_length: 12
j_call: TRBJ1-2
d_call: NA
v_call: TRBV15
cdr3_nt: TGTGCCACCAGCAGGGGGGATACGGGCTACACCTTC
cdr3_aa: CATSRGDTGYTF

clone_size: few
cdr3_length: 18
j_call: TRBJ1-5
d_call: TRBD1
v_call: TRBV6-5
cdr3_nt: TGTGCCAGCAGTTACTCAAATCAGGGGGCGGGAACTACTCAGCCCCAGCATTTT
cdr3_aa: CASSYSNQGAGTTQPQHF

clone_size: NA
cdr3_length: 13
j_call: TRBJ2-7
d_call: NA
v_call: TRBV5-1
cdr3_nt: TGCGCCAGCAGCTTGACAACAGGGACCGAGCAGTACTTC
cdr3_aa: CASSLTTGTEQYF